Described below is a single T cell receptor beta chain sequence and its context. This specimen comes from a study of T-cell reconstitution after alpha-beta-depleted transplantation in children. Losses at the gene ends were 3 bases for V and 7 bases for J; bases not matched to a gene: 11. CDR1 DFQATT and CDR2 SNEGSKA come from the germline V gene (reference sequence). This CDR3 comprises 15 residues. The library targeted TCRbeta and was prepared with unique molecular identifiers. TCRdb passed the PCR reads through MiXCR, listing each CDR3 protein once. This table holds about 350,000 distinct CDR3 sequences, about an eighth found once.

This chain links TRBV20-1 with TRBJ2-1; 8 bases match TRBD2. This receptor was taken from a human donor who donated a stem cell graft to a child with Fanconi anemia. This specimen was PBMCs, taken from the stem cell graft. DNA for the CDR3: TGCAGTGCTAGGAAGCGGGGGTCACGCGGGAATGAGCAGTTCTTC. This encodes CSARKRGSRGNEQFF.